This T cell receptor beta chain is drawn from a study of shared clonotypes between healthy human individuals. Clones were sequenced by immunoSEQ multiplex PCR, and TCRdb holds only the in-frame ones, with some missing. The sample shows fewer than 800,000 clones, approximately 90% of them seen only once. Germline CDR1 ENHRY, CDR2 SYGVKD. The CDR3 has 17 amino acids. Trimming took off 5 bases at V and 1 base at J, with 15 bases between the two ends. CD8 cells classed as naive were CD45RO-negative and positively selected for CCR7, excluding terminally differentiated effector memory CD45RA+ cells. The source of this sequence is a man between 25 and 39 years old in good health. The chain recombines TRBV10-3 with TRBJ2-6; TRBD1 is a possible D gene (6 bases). What was sequenced was naive CD8+ T cells sorted from blood. As DNA, the CDR3 is TGTGCCATCAGTCCGGCAGGGGCGCTATCTGGGGCCAACGTCCTGACTTTC. Amino acids: CAISPAGALSGANVLTF.